Below are 5 T cell receptor beta chains sequenced from a single sample in a study of cytomegalovirus exposure and HLA in healthy donors. Researchers ran the PCR with 60 Vbeta and 13 Jbeta primers. The assay was immunoSEQ multiplex PCR, and TCRdb's table has in-frame clones only and misses some. The sample lists 95,000 to 150,000 clones; over 80% were seen once. Material: PBMCs. The receptors were sampled from a man aged 30 to 45 in good health and CMV-seronegative.

V and J are TRBV13 and TRBJ1-5; D is uncertain. The germline V gene has CDR1 PRHDT and CDR2 FYEKMQ (reference sequence). The CDR3 consists of 12 residues. V shed 3 bases and J shed 5 bases, with 5 bases lying between them. This CDR3 reads CASSFGDQPQHF. CDR3 coding DNA: TGTGCCAGCAGCTTCGGTGATCAGCCCCAGCATTTT.

On this clone: The sample contains more than one DNA sequence encoding this CDR3. This sequence joins TRBV19 and TRBJ1-4; no definite D call. CDR1 LNHDA and CDR2 SQIVND come from the germline V gene (reference sequence). The CDR3 covers 15 residues. The ends were cut back, 10 bases at V and 4 bases at J, with 19 bases in the middle. DNA of the CDR3: TGTGCCACTCATCGGGGAGGAGGTAATAATGAAAAACTGTTTTTT. It encodes CATHRGGGNNEKLFF.

This CDR3 reads CASSQEASRHSPLHF. The CDR3, as DNA: TGTGCCAGCAGCCAAGAGGCGTCGCGGCATTCACCCCTCCACTTT. The chain uses TRBV14 and TRBJ1-6, with D uncertain. Germline V gives CDR1 SGHDN, CDR2 FVKESK. The CDR3 totals 15 residues. The V end lost 0 bases, the J end lost 8 bases, and 11 bases lay between the germline ends.

The chain carries TRBV10-3 and TRBJ1-2, with D unclear. This CDR3 contains 12 residues. Germline V gene lookup returns CDR1 ENHRY and CDR2 SYGVKD. The V and J ends lost 6 bases and 5 bases respectively, with 10 bases between them. The CDR3 sequence: CAIRPEGYGYTF. Here the CDR3 DNA reads TGTGCCATCAGGCCGGAGGGATATGGCTACACCTTC.

The chain carries TRBV5-1 and TRBJ2-2, with a weak D call TRBD1 (6 bases). V was pared by 3 bases and J by 9 bases, with 21 bases between. There are 16 residues in the CDR3. The germline V gene encodes CDR1 SGHRS and CDR2 YFSETQ. The CDR3 nucleotides read TGCGCCAGCAGCTCCGCGACAGGCCCCGGGATCCGGGAGCTGTTTTTT. This translates into CASSSATGPGIRELFF.